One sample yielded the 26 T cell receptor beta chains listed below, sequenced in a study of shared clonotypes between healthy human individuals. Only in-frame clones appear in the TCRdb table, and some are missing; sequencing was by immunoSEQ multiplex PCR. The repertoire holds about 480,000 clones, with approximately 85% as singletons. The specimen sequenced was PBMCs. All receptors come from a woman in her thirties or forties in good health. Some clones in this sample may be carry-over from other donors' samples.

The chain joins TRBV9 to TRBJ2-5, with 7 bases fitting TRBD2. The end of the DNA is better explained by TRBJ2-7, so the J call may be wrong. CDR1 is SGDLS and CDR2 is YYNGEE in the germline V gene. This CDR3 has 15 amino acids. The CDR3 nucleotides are TGTGCCAGCAGCGTAGAGGGAGGGAGCCCCTACGAGCAGTACTTC. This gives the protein CASSVEGGSPYEQYF.

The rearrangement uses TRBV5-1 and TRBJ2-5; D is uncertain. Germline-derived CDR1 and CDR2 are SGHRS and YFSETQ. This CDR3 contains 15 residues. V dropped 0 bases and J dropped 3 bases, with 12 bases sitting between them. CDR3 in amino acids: CASSLVWWSKETQYF. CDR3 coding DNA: TGCGCCAGCAGCTTGGTCTGGTGGAGCAAAGAGACCCAGTACTTC.

The CDR3 loop reads CASSSSGSSYNEQFF. The CDR3 coding sequence is TGTGCCAGCAGTTCCTCAGGATCCTCCTACAATGAGCAGTTCTTC. This chain uses TRBV6-6 with TRBJ2-1; no definite D call. Trimming cost V 4 bases and J 0 bases, with 10 bases left between them. The CDR3 runs 15 residues. The germline gives CDR1 MNHNY, CDR2 SVGAGI (reference sequence).

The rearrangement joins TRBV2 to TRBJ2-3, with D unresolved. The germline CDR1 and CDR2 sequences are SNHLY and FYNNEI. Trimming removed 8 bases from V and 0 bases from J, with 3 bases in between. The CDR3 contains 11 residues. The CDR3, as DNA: TGTGCCAGCTCGAGCACAGATACGCAGTATTTT. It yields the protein CASSSTDTQYF.

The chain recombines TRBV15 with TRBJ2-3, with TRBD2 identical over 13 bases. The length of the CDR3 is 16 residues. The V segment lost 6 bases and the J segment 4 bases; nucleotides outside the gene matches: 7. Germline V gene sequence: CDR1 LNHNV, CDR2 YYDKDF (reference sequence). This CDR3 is CATREGLAGLSDTQYF. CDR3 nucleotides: TGTGCCACCAGAGAGGGACTAGCGGGATTGTCAGATACGCAGTATTTT.

This CDR3 reads CASSLVDRDQHF. In nucleotides, the CDR3 is TGTGCCAGCAGTTTAGTGGACAGGGACCAGCATTTT. The chain joins TRBV28 to TRBJ1-5; TRBD1 matches at 8 bases. Germline V gene sequence: CDR1 MDHEN, CDR2 SYDVKM. The junction had 3 bases not matched to a gene; V was cut back by 2 bases and J by 12 bases. The CDR3 has 12 residues.

The CDR3 spells CASSRGAYSNQPQHF. The CDR3 region has the DNA TGTGCCAGCAGCAGGGGGGCTTATAGCAATCAGCCCCAGCATTTT. This sequence joins TRBV27 and TRBJ1-5; 7 bases agree with TRBD1. Trimming cost V 6 bases and J 0 bases; bases outside gene matches: 5. The germline gives CDR1 MNHEY, CDR2 SMNVEV (reference sequence). CDR3 length: 15 amino acids.

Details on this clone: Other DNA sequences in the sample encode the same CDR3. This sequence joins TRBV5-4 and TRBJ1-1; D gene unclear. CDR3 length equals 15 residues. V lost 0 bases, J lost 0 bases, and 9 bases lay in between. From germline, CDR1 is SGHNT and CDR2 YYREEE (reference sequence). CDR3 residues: CASSLGGSMNTEAFF. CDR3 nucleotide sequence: TGTGCCAGCAGCTTGGGCGGAAGCATGAACACTGAAGCTTTCTTT.

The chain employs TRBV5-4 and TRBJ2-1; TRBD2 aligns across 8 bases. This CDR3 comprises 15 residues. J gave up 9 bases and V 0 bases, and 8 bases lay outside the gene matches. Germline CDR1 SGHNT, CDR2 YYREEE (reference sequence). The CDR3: CASSLATGREGEQFF. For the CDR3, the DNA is TGTGCCAGCAGCTTGGCTACCGGGAGGGAAGGTGAGCAGTTCTTC.

CDR3 nucleotide sequence: TGCGCCAGCAGCCTGGACAGGGCCTCTGGAAACACCATATATTTT. Its protein product is CASSLDRASGNTIYF. The rearrangement links TRBV4-3 to TRBJ1-3; TRBD1 agrees at 8 bases. CDR3 size: 15 residues. CDR1 and CDR2 from the germline V gene are LGHNA and YSLEER. The V and J ends lost 4 bases and 0 bases, in that order; junction bases with no gene match: 2.

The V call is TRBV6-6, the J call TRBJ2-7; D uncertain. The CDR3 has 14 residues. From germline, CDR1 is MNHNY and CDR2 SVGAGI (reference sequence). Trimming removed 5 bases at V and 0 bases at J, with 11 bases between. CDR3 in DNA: TGTGCCAGCAGTGCCCTCACCTCCTCCTACGAGCAGTACTTC. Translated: CASSALTSSYEQYF.

CDR3 amino acids: CASSVQGTWGYTF. The CDR3 nucleotides read TGTGCCAGCAGCGTACAGGGGACGTGGGGCTACACCTTC. This chain connects TRBV9 to TRBJ1-2; D possibly corresponds to TRBD1 (6 bases). The germline CDR1 and CDR2 sequences are SGDLS and YYNGEE. Trimming removed 1 base from V and 8 bases from J, with 12 bases in between. The CDR3 totals 13 residues.

CDR3 protein: CASSLGLQETQYF. The CDR3 nucleotides are TGTGCCAGCAGCTTAGGGTTACAAGAGACCCAGTACTTC. The chain links TRBV7-9 to TRBJ2-5; D unclear. V shed 1 base and J shed 2 bases, with 5 bases lying between them. The CDR3 consists of 13 residues. From germline, CDR1 is SEHNR and CDR2 FQNEAQ (reference sequence).

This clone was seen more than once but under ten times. The CDR3 spells CASSTLRGGYGYTF. The CDR3 nucleotides read TGTGCCAGCAGCACTCTCAGGGGTGGCTATGGCTACACCTTC. The V and J genes are TRBV7-2 and TRBJ1-2; possibly TRBD1 for D (6 bases). Germline V lookup: CDR1 SGHTA, CDR2 FQGNSA. V was pared by 5 bases and J by 4 bases, with 14 bases between. The CDR3 has 14 amino acids.

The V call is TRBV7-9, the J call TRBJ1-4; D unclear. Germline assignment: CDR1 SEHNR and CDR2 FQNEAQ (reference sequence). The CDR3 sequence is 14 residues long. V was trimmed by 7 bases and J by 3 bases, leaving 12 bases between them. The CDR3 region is CASTRIPSNEKLFF. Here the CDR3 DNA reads TGTGCCAGCACCCGTATACCGTCTAATGAAAAACTGTTTTTT.

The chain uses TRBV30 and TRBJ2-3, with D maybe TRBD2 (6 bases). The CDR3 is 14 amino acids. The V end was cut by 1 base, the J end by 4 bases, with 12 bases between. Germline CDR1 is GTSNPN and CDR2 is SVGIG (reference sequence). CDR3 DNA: TGTGCCTGGAGTGCGGGAGTAGTCCCAGATACGCAGTATTTT. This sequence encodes CAWSAGVVPDTQYF.

CDR3 sequence (DNA): TGTGCCAGCAGGTTAAACAGGGTTGGAGATACGCAGTATTTT. Translated: CASRLNRVGDTQYF. The V gene is TRBV5-8, the J gene TRBJ2-3; perhaps TRBD1 as D (6 bases). The V gene lost 5 bases and the J gene lost 5 bases, with 15 bases spanning the gap. Germline values: CDR1 SGHTS, CDR2 YDEGEE. This CDR3 contains 14 residues.

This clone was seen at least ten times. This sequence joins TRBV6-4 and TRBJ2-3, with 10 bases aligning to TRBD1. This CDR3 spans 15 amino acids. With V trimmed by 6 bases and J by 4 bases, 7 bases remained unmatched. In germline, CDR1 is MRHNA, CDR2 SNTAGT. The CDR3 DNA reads TGTGCCAGCAGCCGGGGGACAGGGGAGGCAGATACGCAGTATTTT. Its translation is CASSRGTGEADTQYF.

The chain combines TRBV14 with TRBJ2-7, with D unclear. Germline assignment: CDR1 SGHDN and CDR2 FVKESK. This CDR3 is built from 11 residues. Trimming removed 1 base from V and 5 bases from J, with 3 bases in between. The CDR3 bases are TGTGCCAGCAGCCAAGGCCACGAGCAGTACTTC. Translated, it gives CASSQGHEQYF.

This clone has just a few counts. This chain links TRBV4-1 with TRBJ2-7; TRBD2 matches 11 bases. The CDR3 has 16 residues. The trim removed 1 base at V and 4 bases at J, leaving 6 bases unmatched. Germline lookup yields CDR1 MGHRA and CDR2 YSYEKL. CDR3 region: CASSQGLTSGSYEQYF. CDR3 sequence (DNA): TGCGCCAGCAGCCAAGGTCTAACTAGCGGGAGTTACGAGCAGTACTTC.

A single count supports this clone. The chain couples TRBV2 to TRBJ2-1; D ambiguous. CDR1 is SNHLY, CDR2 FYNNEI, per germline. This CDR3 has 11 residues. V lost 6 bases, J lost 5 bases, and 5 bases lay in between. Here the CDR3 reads CASRENNEQFF. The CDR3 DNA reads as TGTGCCAGCAGAGAAAACAATGAGCAGTTCTTC.

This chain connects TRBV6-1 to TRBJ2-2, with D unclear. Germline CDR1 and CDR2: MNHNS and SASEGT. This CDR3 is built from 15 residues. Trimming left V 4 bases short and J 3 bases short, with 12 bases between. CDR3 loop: CASSGASRYTGELFF. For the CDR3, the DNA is TGTGCCAGCAGTGGGGCCTCAAGGTACACCGGGGAGCTGTTTTTT.

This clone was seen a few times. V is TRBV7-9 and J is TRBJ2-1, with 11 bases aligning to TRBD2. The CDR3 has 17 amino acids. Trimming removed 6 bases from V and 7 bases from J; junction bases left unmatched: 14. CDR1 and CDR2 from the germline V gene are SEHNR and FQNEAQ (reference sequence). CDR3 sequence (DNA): TGTGCCAGCAGTTCCTATAAACTAGCGGGAGTGCAGAATGAGCAGTTCTTC. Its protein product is CASSSYKLAGVQNEQFF.

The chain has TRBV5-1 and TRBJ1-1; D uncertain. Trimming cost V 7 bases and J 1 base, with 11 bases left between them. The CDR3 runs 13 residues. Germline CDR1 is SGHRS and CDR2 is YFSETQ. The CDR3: CASRPGENTEAFF. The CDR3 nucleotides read TGCGCCAGCCGCCCCGGGGAGAACACTGAAGCTTTCTTT.

This CDR3 reads CASRLGETQYF. As DNA, the CDR3 is TGTGCCAGCAGGCTCGGAGAGACCCAGTACTTC. This chain connects TRBV6-5 to TRBJ2-5, with no clear D. Germline CDR1 reads MNHEY; CDR2 reads SVGAGI. The CDR3 extends over 11 amino acids. V was pared by 6 bases and J by 4 bases, with 6 bases between.

This CDR3 reads CASSLDRVRAFF. In DNA, the CDR3 is TGCGCCAGCAGCTTGGACAGGGTAAGAGCTTTCTTT. The chain has TRBV5-1 and TRBJ1-1, with D tentatively TRBD1 (6 bases). The CDR3 sequence is 12 residues long. V shed 0 bases and J shed 10 bases, with 10 bases lying between them. Per germline, CDR1 SGHRS and CDR2 YFSETQ.